The clone carrying this T cell receptor beta chain was recorded only once. Methods used by the authors: Quantification of nucleated cells was approximated via reference gene primer amplification. Libraries were prepared by immunoSEQ multiplex PCR; TCRdb keeps only in-frame clonotypes and omits some of them. V and J calls plus clone size are reproduced from that table; the DNA served to infer D and trimming. The profile shows 130,000 or so clones, more than 70% of them singletons. This sample is drawn from a study of blood T cell repertoires in COVID-19. Study summary: Researchers got acute and convalescent COVID-19 samples from the United States, Italy and Spain. T cells, B-cell-depleted T cells, or PBMCs provided the cDNA or gDNA that served as material.

From germline, CDR1 is SEHNR and CDR2 FQNEAQ (reference sequence). V lost 3 bases and J lost 0, with 11 bases in between. The CDR3 is made up of 15 amino acids. J is TRBJ1-2 and V is TRBV7-9; unclear D gene. The origin of this receptor is a man between 50 and 59 years old with acute or convalescent COVID-19. The specimen was peripheral blood. DNA of the CDR3: TGTGCCAGCAGCTTGGGCGGGAAACCTAACTATGGCTACACCTTC. It is translated as CASSLGGKPNYGYTF.